This T cell receptor beta chain appears in the sequencing data of a study of a mutant IDH1 vaccine in newly diagnosed glioma. Looking at the study overall: In weeks 1, 3, 5, 7, 11, 15, 19 and 23, patients were vaccinated. Radiotherapy alone preceded vaccination by 4-6 weeks; alternatively, vaccination started with temozolomide cycles. Standard pretreatment was either radiotherapy, temozolomide, or, for most, radiochemotherapy with temozolomide.

Sequencing used immunoSEQ multiplex PCR; TCRdb keeps in-frame clones, though not all of them. The data show 50,000 to 65,000 clones, approximately 82% seen once. As concerns this clone: The target antigen is unknown.

Regarding time point: week 5, during vaccination. Mutant IDH1 20-mer peptide, at 300 ug, made up each vaccine dose, with topical imiquimod. New WHO grade 3 or 4 astrocytomas that were IDH1-mutant and ATRX-lost occurred in the donors. CDR3 size: 15 residues. V shed 8 bases, J shed 1 base, and the junction held 6 bases outside the gene matches. Germline V gives CDR1 ENHRY, CDR2 SYGVKD. The TCR originated in a man younger than 45 with glioma. Material: PBMCs, obtained from a glioma patient whose treatment included an IDH1 peptide vaccine. V is TRBV10-3 and J is TRBJ2-3, with 10 bases matching TRBD2. CDR3 nucleotides: TGTGCCATCTCCCCCGGACTAGCGGGCACAGATACGCAGTATTTT. Its protein is CAISPGLAGTDTQYF.